The sequence of this TCR beta chain was determined in a study of CD8+CD57+ T cells in acquired aplastic anemia. Before being chosen for sequencing, patients had shown CD8+CD57+ cell expansion by flow cytometry. CDR3 length equals 13 residues. Germline V CDR1 and CDR2: SNHLY, FYNNEI. It was genomic DNA that served as the template for profiling TCR beta VDJ and CDR3. One entry per CDR3 protein, called by TCRdb with MiXCR from the reads. The sample holds about 98,000 distinct CDR3 sequences, around 62% seen once. The gene calls are TRBV2 and TRBJ2-3; 8 bases fit TRBD2. Sequenced: sorted CD4+, CD8+, or CD8+CD57+ T cells (not recorded which) from PBMCs. This sequence originates from a human donor with aplastic anemia. Written as DNA, the CDR3 is TGTGTAAGCGGGGGCTTAAGCACAGATACGCAGTATTTT. It codes for CVSGGLSTDTQYF.